The entry that follows covers one T cell receptor beta chain sequence. This sample was taken from a study of CD8 T cells in Susac syndrome. TEMRA cells were FACS-enriched, and CD8+ and CD4+ T cells were isolated negatively. The CDR3 runs 13 residues. V was cut by 5 bases and J by 7 bases, with 14 bases left in between. From germline, CDR1 is SGHAT and CDR2 FQDESV (reference sequence). With random hexamers, about 0.5 to 1 ug RNA was reverse transcribed. TCRdb reanalysed the immunoSEQ multiplex PCR reads using MiXCR and keeps one entry per CDR3 protein. The sample holds over 95,000 distinct CDR3 sequences; approximately 91% are singletons and the top ten take less than 0.15%.

Sequenced: CD4+ T cells from PBMCs. This sequence was found in a human donor in good health. V and J are TRBV11-1 and TRBJ1-2; D is unresolved. CDR3 nucleotides: TGTGCCAGCAGCCAAGCTGCAGGTGGTGGCTACACCTTC. Amino acids: CASSQAAGGGYTF.